This T cell receptor beta chain was obtained from a study of cytomegalovirus exposure and HLA in healthy donors. Findings and limits, study-wide: Sequencing likely generated an artifact that appeared as a cluster of highly shared sequence variants. Analysis was carried out at a later point, and it linked a missense DCLRE1C variant to TCR beta V- and J-gene trimming.

The V gene's germline CDR1 is SEHNR and CDR2 FQNEAQ (reference sequence). The CDR3 totals 13 residues. V was clipped by 7 bases and J by 5 bases; unmatched bases: 4. On this clone itself: Antigen unknown.

Amplification used 60 Vbeta primers and 13 Jbeta primers. Produced via immunoSEQ multiplex PCR; TCRdb's table is partial and in-frame only. The sample shows 100,000 to 150,000 clones, over 70% of them seen only once. Those who donated were healthy bone marrow donors. Sampled while nominally healthy, donors likely had unrecorded immune exposures. The clonotype was recovered from a man between 18 and 35 years old in good health and CMV-seropositive. The chain has TRBV7-9 and TRBJ2-2, with 7 bases that match TRBD1. What was sequenced was PBMCs. The CDR3 reads CASTRGHTGELFF. Written as DNA, the CDR3 is TGTGCCAGCACGAGGGGGCATACCGGGGAGCTGTTTTTT.